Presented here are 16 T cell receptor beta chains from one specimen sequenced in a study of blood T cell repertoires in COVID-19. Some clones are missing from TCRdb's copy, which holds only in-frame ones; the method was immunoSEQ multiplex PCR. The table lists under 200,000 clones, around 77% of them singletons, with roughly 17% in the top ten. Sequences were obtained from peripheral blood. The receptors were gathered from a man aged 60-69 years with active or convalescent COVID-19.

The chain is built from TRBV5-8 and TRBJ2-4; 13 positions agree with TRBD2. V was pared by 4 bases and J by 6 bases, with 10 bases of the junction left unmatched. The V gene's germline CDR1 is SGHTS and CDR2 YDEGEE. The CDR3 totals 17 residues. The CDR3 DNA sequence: TGTGCCAGCAGCGTGGATGGGACTAGCGGGATAGGAAACATTCAGTACTTC. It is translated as CASSVDGTSGIGNIQYF.

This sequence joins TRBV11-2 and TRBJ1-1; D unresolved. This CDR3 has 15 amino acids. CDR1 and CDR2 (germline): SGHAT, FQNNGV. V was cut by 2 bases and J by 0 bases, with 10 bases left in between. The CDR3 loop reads CASSLLPAMNTEAFF. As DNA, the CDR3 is TGTGCCAGCAGCTTACTGCCAGCGATGAACACTGAAGCTTTCTTT. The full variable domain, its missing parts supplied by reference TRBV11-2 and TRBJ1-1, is EAGVAQSPRYKIIEKRQSVAFWCNPISGHATLYWYQQILGQGPKLLIQFQNNGVVDDSQLPKDRFSAERLKGVDSTLKIQPAKLEDSAVYLCASSLLPAMNTEAFFGQGTRLTVV.

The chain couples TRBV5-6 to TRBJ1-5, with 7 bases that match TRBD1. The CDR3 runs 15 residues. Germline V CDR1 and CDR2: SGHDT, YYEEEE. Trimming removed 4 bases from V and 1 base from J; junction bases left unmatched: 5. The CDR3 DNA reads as TGTGCCAGCAGCCGACAGGGAGGAAGCAATCAGCCCCAGCATTTT. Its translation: CASSRQGGSNQPQHF.

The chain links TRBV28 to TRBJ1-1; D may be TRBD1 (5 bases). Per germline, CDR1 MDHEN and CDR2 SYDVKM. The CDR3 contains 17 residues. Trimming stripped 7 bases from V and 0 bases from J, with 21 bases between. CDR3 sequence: CASKSFTGTFVNTEAFF. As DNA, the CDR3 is TGTGCCAGCAAGAGTTTCACAGGAACCTTCGTGAACACTGAAGCTTTCTTT.

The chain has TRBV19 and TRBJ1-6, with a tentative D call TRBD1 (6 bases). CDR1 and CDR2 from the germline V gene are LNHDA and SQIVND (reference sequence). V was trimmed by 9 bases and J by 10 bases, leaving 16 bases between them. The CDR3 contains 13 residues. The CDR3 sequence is CARKRHTGSPLHF. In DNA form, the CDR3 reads TGTGCCAGGAAGCGTCACACAGGGTCACCCCTCCACTTT.

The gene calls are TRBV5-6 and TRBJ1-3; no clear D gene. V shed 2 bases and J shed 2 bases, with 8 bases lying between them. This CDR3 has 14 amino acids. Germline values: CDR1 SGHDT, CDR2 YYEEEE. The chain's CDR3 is CASSFGPAGNTIYF. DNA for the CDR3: TGTGCCAGCAGCTTTGGCCCCGCTGGAAACACCATATATTTT.

This CDR3 reads CASSPPDRVREKETQYF. In nucleotides, the CDR3 is TGTGCCAGCTCACCGCCCGACAGGGTGCGGGAAAAAGAGACCCAGTACTTC. V gene TRBV18 combines with J gene TRBJ2-5; tentative D call: TRBD1 (7 bases). From germline, CDR1 is KGHSH and CDR2 LQKENI. The V end lost 3 bases, the J end lost 3 bases, and 20 bases lay between the germline ends. This CDR3 region has 17 residues. The full variable domain, in which reference TRBV18 and TRBJ2-5 provide the parts outside the CDR3, is NAGVMQNPRHLVRRRGQEARLRCSPMKGHSHVYWYRQLPEEGLKFMVYLQKENIIDESGMPKERFSAEFPKEGPSILRIQQVVRGDSAAYFCASSPPDRVREKETQYFGPGTRLLVL.

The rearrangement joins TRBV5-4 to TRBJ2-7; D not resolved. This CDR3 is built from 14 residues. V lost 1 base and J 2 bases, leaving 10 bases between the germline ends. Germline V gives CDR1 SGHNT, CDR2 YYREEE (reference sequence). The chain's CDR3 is CASSLLTNPYEQYF. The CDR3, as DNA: TGTGCCAGCAGCTTGTTAACAAACCCCTACGAGCAGTACTTC.

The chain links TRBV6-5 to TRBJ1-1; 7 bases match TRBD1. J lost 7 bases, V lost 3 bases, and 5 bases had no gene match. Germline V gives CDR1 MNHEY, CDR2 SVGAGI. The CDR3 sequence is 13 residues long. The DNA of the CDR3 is TGTGCCAGCAGTTATTCGACAGGGATTGAAGCTTTCTTT. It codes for CASSYSTGIEAFF.

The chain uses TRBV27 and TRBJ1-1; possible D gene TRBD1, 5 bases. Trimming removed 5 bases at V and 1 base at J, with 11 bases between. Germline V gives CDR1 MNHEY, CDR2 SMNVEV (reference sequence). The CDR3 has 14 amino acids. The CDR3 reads CASSTWGENTEAFF. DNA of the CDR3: TGTGCCAGCAGTACCTGGGGCGAGAACACTGAAGCTTTCTTT.

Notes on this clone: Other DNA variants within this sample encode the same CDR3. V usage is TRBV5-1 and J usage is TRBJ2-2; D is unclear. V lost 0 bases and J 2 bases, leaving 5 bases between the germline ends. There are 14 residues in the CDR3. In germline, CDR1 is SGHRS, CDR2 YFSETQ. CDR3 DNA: TGCGCCAGCAGCTTGGCCGTTAACACCGGGGAGCTGTTTTTT. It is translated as CASSLAVNTGELFF. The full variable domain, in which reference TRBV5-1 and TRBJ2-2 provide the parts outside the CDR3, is KAGVTQTPRYLIKTRGQQVTLSCSPISGHRSVSWYQQTPGQGLQFLFEYFSETQRNKGNFPGRFSGRQFSNSRSEMNVSTLELGDSALYLCASSLAVNTGELFFGEGSRLTVL.

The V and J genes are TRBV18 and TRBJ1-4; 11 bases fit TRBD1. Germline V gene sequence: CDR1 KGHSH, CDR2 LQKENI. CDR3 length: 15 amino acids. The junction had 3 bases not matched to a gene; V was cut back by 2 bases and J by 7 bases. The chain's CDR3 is CASSPFGQGAEKLFF. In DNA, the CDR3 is TGTGCCAGCTCACCATTTGGACAGGGGGCTGAAAAACTGTTTTTT.

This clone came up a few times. CDR3: CASSADRGTEAFF. The DNA for the CDR3 is TGTGCCAGCTCAGCGGACAGGGGGACTGAAGCTTTCTTT. The chain links TRBV18 to TRBJ1-1; 10 bases match TRBD1. This CDR3 is 13 amino acids long. Germline loops: CDR1 KGHSH, CDR2 LQKENI. Trimming cost V 5 bases and J 5 bases; bases outside gene matches: 2.

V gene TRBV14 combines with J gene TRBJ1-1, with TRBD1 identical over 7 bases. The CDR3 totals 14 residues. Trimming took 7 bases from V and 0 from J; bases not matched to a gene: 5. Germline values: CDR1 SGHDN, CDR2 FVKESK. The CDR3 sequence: CASNRDRLNTEAFF. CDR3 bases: TGTGCCAGCAACAGGGACAGACTGAACACTGAAGCTTTCTTT.

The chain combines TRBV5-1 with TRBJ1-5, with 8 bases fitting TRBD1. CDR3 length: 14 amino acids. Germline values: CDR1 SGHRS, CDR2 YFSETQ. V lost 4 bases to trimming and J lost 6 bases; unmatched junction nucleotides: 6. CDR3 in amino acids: CASSPGQGSQPQHF. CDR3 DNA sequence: TGCGCCAGCAGCCCCGGACAGGGTAGTCAGCCCCAGCATTTT.

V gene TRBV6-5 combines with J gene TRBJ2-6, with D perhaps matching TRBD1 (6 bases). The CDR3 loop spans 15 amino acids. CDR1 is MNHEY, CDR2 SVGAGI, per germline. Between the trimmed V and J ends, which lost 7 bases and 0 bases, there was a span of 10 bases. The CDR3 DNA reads TGTGCCAGCACCTCAGGGGACTCTGGGGCCAACGTCCTGACTTTC. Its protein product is CASTSGDSGANVLTF.